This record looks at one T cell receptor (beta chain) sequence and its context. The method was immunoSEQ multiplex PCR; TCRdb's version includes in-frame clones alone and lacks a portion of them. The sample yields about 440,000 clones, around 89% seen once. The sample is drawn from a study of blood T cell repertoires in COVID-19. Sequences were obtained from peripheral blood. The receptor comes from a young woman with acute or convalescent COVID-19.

CDR3 nucleotides: TGTGCCAGTAGTATAGTCGGGGTCCCTGGCGAGCAGTACTTC. It specifies CASSIVGVPGEQYF. The chain links TRBV19 to TRBJ2-7; D is possibly TRBD2 (5 bases). This CDR3 has 14 amino acids. V was shortened by 1 base and J by 6 bases, with 13 bases between the two germline ends. CDR1 is LNHDA and CDR2 is SQIVND in the germline V gene (reference sequence).